This TCR beta chain was identified during a study of blood T cell repertoires in COVID-19. Background on the study: PBMCs, B-cell-depleted T cells, or T cells were the source of the cDNA or gDNA that made up the material.

Trimming took off 3 bases at V and 2 bases at J, with 8 bases between the two ends. CDR1 and CDR2 (germline): SGHNT, YENEEA. The CDR3 runs 14 residues. Method: immunoSEQ multiplex PCR; TCRdb's copy keeps in-frame clones and lacks some. The sample lists 150,000 to 200,000 clones, about four fifths seen once, with less than 15% in the top ten. Participant reports of clinical history set cohort assignment. Each recovered donor of Cohort 3 presented with two negative PCRs, clearance, or symptom resolution. The rearrangement uses TRBV11-3 and TRBJ1-5; D is uncertain. This TCR was sampled from a man over 45 who had recovered from COVID-19. Sequencing used PBMCs or T cells enriched from blood (not recorded which). The CDR3, as DNA: TGTGCCAGCAGCTTCTCCGGGGGCAATCAGCCCCAGCATTTT. Translating gives CASSFSGGNQPQHF.